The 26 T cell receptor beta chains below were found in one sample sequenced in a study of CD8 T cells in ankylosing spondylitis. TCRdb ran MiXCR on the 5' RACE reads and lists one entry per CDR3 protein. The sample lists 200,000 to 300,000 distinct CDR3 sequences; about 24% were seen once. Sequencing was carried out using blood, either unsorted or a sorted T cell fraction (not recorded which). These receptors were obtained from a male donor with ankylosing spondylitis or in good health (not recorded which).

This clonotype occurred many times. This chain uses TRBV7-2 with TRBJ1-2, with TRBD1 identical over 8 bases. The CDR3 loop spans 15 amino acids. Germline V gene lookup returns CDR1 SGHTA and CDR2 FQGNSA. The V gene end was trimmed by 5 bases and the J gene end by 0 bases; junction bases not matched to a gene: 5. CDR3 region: CASSPWTGSNYGYTF. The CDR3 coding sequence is TGTGCCAGCAGCCCCTGGACAGGGTCTAACTATGGCTACACCTTC.

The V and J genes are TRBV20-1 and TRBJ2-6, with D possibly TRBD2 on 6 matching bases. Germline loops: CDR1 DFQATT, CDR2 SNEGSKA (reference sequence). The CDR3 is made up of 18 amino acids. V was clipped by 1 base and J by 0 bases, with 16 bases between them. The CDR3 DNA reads TGCAGTGCTAGAGTCCGGACTAATTATCGCTCTGGGGCCAACGTCCTGACTTTC. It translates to CSARVRTNYRSGANVLTF.

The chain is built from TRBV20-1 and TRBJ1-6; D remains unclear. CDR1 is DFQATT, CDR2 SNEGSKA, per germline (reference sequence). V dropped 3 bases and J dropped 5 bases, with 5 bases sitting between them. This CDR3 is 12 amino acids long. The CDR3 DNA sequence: TGCAGTGCTAGGGAGAATAATTCACCCCTCCACTTT. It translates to CSARENNSPLHF.

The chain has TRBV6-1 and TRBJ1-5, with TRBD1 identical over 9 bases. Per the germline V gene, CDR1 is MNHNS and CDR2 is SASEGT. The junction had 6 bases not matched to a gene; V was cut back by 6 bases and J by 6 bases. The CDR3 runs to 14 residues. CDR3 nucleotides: TGTGCCAGCAGAAAGACAGGGGGGCGTCAGCCCCAGCATTTT. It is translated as CASRKTGGRQPQHF.

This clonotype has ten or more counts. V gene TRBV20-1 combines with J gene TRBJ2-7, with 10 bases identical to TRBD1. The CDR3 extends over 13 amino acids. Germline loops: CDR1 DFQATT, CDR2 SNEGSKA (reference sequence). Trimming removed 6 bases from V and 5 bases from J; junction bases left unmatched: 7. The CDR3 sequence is CSAPGTGANEQYF. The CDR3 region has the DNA TGCAGTGCCCCCGGGACAGGGGCCAACGAGCAGTACTTC.

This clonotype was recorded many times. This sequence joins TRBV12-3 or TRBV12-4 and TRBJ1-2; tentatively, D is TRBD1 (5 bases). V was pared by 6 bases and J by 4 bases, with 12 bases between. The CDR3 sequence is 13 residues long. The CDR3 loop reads CASRHHRSYGYTF. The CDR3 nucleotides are TGTGCCAGCAGACATCACAGGAGCTATGGCTACACCTTC.

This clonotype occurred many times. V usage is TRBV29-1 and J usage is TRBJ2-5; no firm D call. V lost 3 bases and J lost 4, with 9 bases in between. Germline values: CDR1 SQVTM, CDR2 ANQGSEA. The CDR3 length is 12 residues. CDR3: CSVDGSGETQYF. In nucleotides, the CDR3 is TGCAGCGTTGATGGCTCTGGAGAGACCCAGTACTTC.

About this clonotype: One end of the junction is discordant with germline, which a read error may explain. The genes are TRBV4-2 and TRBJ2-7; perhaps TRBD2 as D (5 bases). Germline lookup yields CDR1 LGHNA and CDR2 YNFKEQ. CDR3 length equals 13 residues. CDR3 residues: CASSQDHGLPSDF. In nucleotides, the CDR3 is TGTGCCAGCAGCCAAGATCATGGACTCCCGTCGGACTTC.

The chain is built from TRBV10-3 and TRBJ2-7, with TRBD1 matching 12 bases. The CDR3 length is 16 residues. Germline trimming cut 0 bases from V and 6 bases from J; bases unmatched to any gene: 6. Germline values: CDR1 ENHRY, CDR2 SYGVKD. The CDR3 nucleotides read TGTGCCATCAGTGAGTCGGGGCGGGACAGGGGGCTCGAGCAGTACTTC. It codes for CAISESGRDRGLEQYF.

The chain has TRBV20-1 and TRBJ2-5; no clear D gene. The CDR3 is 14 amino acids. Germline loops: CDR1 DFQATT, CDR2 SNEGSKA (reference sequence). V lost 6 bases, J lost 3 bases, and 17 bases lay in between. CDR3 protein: CSARRVWVEETQYF. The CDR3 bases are TGCAGTGCCCGTAGGGTGTGGGTAGAAGAGACCCAGTACTTC.

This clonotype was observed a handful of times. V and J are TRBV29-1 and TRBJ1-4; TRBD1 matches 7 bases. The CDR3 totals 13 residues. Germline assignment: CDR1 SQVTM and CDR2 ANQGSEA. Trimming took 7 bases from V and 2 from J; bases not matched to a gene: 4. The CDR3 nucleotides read TGCAGCGCCGGGACAGAGACTAATGAAAAACTGTTTTTT. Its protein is CSAGTETNEKLFF.

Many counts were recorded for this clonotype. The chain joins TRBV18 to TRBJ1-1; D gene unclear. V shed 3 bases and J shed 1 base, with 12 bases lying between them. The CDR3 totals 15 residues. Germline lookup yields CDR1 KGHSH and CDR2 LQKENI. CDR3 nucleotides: TGTGCCAGCTCACCGAGGCCGGGTAAGAACACTGAAGCTTTCTTT. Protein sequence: CASSPRPGKNTEAFF. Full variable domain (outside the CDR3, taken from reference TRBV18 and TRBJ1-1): NAGVMQNPRHLVRRRGQEARLRCSPMKGHSHVYWYRQLPEEGLKFMVYLQKENIIDESGMPKERFSAEFPKEGPSILRIQQVVRGDSAAYFCASSPRPGKNTEAFFGQGTRLTVV.

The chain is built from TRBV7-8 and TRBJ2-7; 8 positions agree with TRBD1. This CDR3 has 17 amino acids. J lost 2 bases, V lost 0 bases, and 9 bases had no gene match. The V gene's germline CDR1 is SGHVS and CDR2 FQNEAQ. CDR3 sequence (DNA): TGTGCCAGCAGCTTAGCCCAGGGACAGGCATCCACCTACGAGCAGTACTTC. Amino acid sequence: CASSLAQGQASTYEQYF.

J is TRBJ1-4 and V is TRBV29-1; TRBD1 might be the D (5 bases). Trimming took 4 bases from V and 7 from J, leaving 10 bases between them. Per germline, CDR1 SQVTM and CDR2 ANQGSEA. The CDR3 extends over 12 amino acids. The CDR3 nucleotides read TGCAGCGTTGCAGGGTTAGGTGAAAAACTGTTTTTT. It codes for CSVAGLGEKLFF.

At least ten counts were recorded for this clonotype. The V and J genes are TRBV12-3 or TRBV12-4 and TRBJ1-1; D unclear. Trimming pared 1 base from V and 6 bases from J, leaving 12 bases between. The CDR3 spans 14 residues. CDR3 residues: CASSLGRVRAEAFF. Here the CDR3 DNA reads TGTGCCAGCAGTTTAGGGCGGGTAAGGGCTGAAGCTTTCTTT.

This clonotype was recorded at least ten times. The CDR3 is CRGDRDSYEQYF. For the CDR3, the DNA is TGCAGGGGGGACAGGGACTCCTACGAGCAGTACTTC. The chain joins TRBV20-1 to TRBJ2-7, with TRBD1 matching over 9 bases. In germline, CDR1 is DFQATT, CDR2 SNEGSKA (reference sequence). The CDR3 runs to 12 residues.

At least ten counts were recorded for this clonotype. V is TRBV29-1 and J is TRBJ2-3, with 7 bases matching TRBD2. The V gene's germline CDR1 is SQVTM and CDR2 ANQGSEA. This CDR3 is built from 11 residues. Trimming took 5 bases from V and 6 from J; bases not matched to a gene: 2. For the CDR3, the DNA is TGCAGCGTTATGCGGGGGGATACGCAGTATTTT. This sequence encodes CSVMRGDTQYF.

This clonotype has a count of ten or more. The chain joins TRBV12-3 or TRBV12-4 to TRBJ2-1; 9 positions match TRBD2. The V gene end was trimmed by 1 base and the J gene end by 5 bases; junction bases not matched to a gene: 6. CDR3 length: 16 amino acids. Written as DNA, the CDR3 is TGTGCCAGCAGTTTAGACCTAGCGGGGTTCGACAATGAGCAGTTCTTC. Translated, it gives CASSLDLAGFDNEQFF.

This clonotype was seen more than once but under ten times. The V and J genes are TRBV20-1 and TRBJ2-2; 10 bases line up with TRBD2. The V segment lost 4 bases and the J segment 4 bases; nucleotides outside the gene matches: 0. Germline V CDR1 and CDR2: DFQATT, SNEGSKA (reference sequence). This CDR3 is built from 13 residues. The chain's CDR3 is CSATSGSTGELFF. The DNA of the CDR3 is TGCAGTGCTACTAGCGGGAGCACCGGGGAGCTGTTTTTT.

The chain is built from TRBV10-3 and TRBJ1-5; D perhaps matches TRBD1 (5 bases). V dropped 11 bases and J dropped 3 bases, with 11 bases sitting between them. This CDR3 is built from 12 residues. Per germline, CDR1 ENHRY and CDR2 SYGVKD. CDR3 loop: CAAGADNQPQHF. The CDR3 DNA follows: TGTGCCGCCGGGGCAGACAATCAGCCCCAGCATTTT.

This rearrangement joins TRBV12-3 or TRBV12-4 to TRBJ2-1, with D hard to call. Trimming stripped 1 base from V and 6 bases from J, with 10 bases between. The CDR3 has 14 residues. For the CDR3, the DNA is TGTGCCAGCAGTTTAGGGCCCCTGGGCAATGAGCAGTTCTTC. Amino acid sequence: CASSLGPLGNEQFF.

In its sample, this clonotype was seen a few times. This chain's CDR3 is CSARRGPTTEAFF. In DNA form, the CDR3 reads TGCAGTGCTAGGCGGGGGCCTACAACTGAAGCTTTCTTT. V gene TRBV20-1 combines with J gene TRBJ1-1; maybe TRBD1 (6 bases). The CDR3 length is 13 residues. CDR1 and CDR2 from the germline V gene are DFQATT and SNEGSKA (reference sequence). Trimming pared 3 bases from V and 5 bases from J, leaving 13 bases between.

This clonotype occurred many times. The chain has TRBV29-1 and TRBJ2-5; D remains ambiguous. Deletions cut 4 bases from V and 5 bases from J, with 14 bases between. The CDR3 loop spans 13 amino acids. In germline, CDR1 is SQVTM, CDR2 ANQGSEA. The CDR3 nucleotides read TGCAGCGTTGCATTTGTATTTCGGGAGACCCAGTACTTC. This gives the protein CSVAFVFRETQYF.

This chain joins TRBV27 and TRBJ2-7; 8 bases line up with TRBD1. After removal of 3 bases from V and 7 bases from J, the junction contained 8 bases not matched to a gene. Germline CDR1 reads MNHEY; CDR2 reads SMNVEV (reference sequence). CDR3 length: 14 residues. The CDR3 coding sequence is TGTGCCAGCAGTTTCCGCAGGACAGGGCGAGAGCAGTACTTC. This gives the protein CASSFRRTGREQYF.

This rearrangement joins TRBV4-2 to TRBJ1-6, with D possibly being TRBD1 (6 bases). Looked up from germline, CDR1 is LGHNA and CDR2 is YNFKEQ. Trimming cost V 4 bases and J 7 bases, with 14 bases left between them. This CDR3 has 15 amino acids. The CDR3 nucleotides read TGTGCCAGCAGCCGCAACGGACAGACAAATTCACCCCTCCACTTT. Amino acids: CASSRNGQTNSPLHF.

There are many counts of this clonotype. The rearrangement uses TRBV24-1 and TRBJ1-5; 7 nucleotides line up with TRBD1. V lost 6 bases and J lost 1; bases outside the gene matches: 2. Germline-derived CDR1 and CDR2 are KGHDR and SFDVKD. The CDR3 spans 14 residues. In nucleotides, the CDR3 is TGTGCCACCAGTTCAGGGGGAAGCAATCAGCCCCAGCATTTT. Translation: CATSSGGSNQPQHF.